This is a list of T cell receptor beta chains from one sample in a study of blood T cells in healthy people across ages. MiXCR, applied by TCRdb to the 5' RACE reads, yields one record per CDR3 protein. This table holds fewer than 700,000 distinct CDR3 sequences, over 40% found once. The sequenced sample was blood. The receptors derive from a man older than 75 in good health. The CDR3 runs from the conserved cysteine through the conserved F or W. Each record gives: CDR3 length, clone size, J gene, D gene, V gene, CDR3 protein, CDR3 DNA. D genes are given only for firm matches. Expanded clones get a size class; other rows say once, few or many, or leave the size out.

13	many	TRBJ2-3	.	TRBV20-1	CSAVARVGDTQYF	TGCAGTGCTGTTGCTAGAGTGGGAGATACGCAGTATTTT
17	.	TRBJ2-1	TRBD2	TRBV4-1	CASSQGTSGGLYNEQFF	TGCGCCAGCAGCCAGGGGACTAGCGGGGGCCTCTATAATGAGCAGTTCTTC
16	.	TRBJ2-5	TRBD2	TRBV6-2/TRBV6-3	CASRPLTSGHRETQYF	TGTGCCAGCAGGCCACTGACTAGCGGGCATCGGGAGACCCAGTACTTC
21	.	TRBJ2-2	TRBD2	TRBV6-2/TRBV6-3	CASSYQGLAARNSAYTGELFF	TGTGCCAGCAGTTACCAGGGACTAGCGGCCCGTAACAGCGCATACACCGGGGAGCTGTTTTTT
18	.	TRBJ1-2	TRBD1	TRBV27	CASRKLGDRGRNNYGYTF	TGTGCCAGCAGGAAACTAGGGGACAGGGGGCGAAATAACTATGGCTACACCTTC
15	.	TRBJ2-2	TRBD1	TRBV5-1	CASSTGGAEAGELFF	TGCGCCAGCAGCACAGGGGGCGCCGAGGCCGGGGAGCTGTTTTTT
14	many	TRBJ2-7	TRBD2	TRBV5-6	CASSLTSGNYEQYF	TGTGCCAGCAGCTTGACTAGCGGTAACTACGAGCAGTACTTC
17	.	TRBJ2-3	TRBD2	TRBV11-3	CASSLGREAGVPDTQYF	TGTGCCAGCAGCTTAGGTAGAGAGGCGGGAGTACCCGATACGCAGTATTTT
16	few	TRBJ1-2	.	TRBV6-2/TRBV6-3	CASSQPGDITTRGYTF	TGTGCCAGCAGTCAACCGGGGGACATCACTACTAGGGGCTACACCTTC
14	.	TRBJ2-4	.	TRBV25-1	CASSSISSTYEQDF	TGTGCCAGCAGTTCAATAAGCAGCACCTACGAGCAGGACTTC
13	many	TRBJ2-5	TRBD1	TRBV29-1	CSVGGQGHETQYF	TGCAGCGTGGGAGGACAGGGGCACGAGACCCAGTACTTC
14	.	TRBJ2-1	.	TRBV5-1	CASSQGLSYNEQFF	TGCGCCAGCAGCCAAGGACTATCTTACAATGAGCAGTTCTTC
13	.	TRBJ1-1	.	TRBV7-6	CASSLDPATEAFF	TGTGCCAGCAGCTTAGACCCGGCCACTGAAGCTTTCTTT
15	.	TRBJ2-2	TRBD1	TRBV7-2	CASSGQGTNTGELFF	TGTGCCAGCAGCGGACAGGGAACGAACACCGGGGAGCTGTTTTTT
15	once	TRBJ2-1	TRBD2	TRBV6-4	CASSVSGGATNEQFF	TGTGCCAGCAGTGTTAGCGGGGGTGCTACCAATGAGCAGTTCTTC
16	once	TRBJ2-7	.	TRBV5-1	CASSLAVRQTYNEQYF	TGCGCCAGCAGCTTGGCGGTCCGACAAACCTACAATGAGCAGTACTTC
13	.	TRBJ2-7	.	TRBV12-3/TRBV12-4	CASRQSVPYEQYF	TGTGCCAGCAGACAATCAGTCCCCTACGAGCAGTACTTC
19	many	TRBJ2-5	TRBD2	TRBV7-3	CASSLSPPRTSGSGGEQYF	TGTGCCAGCAGCTTAAGCCCCCCACGGACTAGCGGGAGTGGAGGTGAGCAGTACTTC
14	.	TRBJ2-3	.	TRBV12-3/TRBV12-4	CASTPGGTADTQYF	TGTGCCAGCACCCCGGGCGGGACCGCAGATACGCAGTATTTT
13	.	TRBJ2-1	TRBD1	TRBV6-5	CAGSRTGKAEQFF	TGTGCCGGCAGTCGGACAGGGAAGGCTGAGCAGTTCTTC
14	many	TRBJ2-7	.	TRBV20-1	CSAEEGQGAYEQYF	TGCAGTGCGGAGGAGGGGCAGGGGGCCTACGAGCAGTACTTC
16	few	TRBJ2-3	TRBD2	TRBV20-1	CSAREGTSGGTDTQYF	TGCAGTGCTAGAGAGGGGACTAGCGGGGGCACAGATACGCAGTATTTT
12	.	TRBJ1-2	.	TRBV13	CASSGSDYGYTF	TGTGCCAGCAGTGGGAGCGACTATGGCTACACCTTC
11	few	TRBJ2-5	.	TRBV30	CAWSKEETQYF	TGTGCCTGGAGTAAAGAAGAGACCCAGTACTTC
16	.	TRBJ2-7	.	TRBV10-3	CAISDGATGRSYEQYF	TGTGCCATCAGTGACGGGGCGACAGGCCGCTCCTACGAGCAGTACTTC
13	.	TRBJ1-4	.	TRBV9	CASTGQGREKLFF	TGTGCCAGCACCGGGCAGGGGCGAGAAAAACTGTTTTTT
13	.	TRBJ1-4	.	TRBV3-1	CASSRGSGEKLFF	TGTGCCAGCAGCCGGGGGTCGGGTGAAAAACTGTTTTTT
14	.	TRBJ2-1	.	TRBV11-2	CASSLNGAYNEQFF	TGTGCCAGCAGCTTGAACGGGGCCTACAATGAGCAGTTCTTC
13	many	TRBJ2-7	.	TRBV7-6	CASSNRVTEEQYF	TGTGCCAGCAGCAACCGAGTGACGGAAGAGCAGTACTTC
14	.	TRBJ2-2	.	TRBV9	CASSADLNTGELFF	TGTGCCAGCAGCGCAGACTTGAACACCGGGGAGCTGTTTTTT
14	.	TRBJ1-4	TRBD1	TRBV16	CASSPPTGNEKLFF	TGTGCCAGCAGCCCACCGACAGGGAATGAAAAACTGTTTTTT
15	.	TRBJ1-1	TRBD1	TRBV12-3/TRBV12-4	CASSLRAGGISEAFF	TGTGCCAGCAGTTTAAGGGCAGGGGGAATATCTGAAGCTTTCTTT
14	few	TRBJ1-2	TRBD1	TRBV7-2	CASSPRTGSYGYTF	TGTGCCAGCAGCCCACGGACAGGATCCTATGGCTACACCTTC
14	.	TRBJ1-5	.	TRBV7-2	CASSPQGSYQPQHF	TGTGCCAGCAGCCCCCAGGGATCCTATCAGCCCCAGCATTTT
15	.	TRBJ2-3	.	TRBV9	CASSAGGQQADTQYF	TGTGCCAGCAGCGCGGGAGGACAGCAGGCAGATACGCAGTATTTT
13	once	TRBJ2-1	TRBD1	TRBV2	CARTQGDYNEQFF	TGTGCCAGGACGCAGGGGGACTACAATGAGCAGTTCTTC
15	.	TRBJ2-7	.	TRBV18	CASSPPRAGGYEQYF	TGTGCCAGCTCACCTCCAAGGGCCGGAGGGTACGAGCAGTACTTC
14	few	TRBJ2-7	TRBD2	TRBV5-1	CASRRTSSYNEQYF	TGCGCCAGCAGAAGGACTAGCTCCTACAATGAGCAGTACTTC
15	few	TRBJ1-2	.	TRBV11-2	CASSLQAGTNYGYTF	TGTGCCAGCAGCTTACAGGCAGGGACTAACTATGGCTACACCTTC
16	.	TRBJ2-3	.	TRBV5-1	CASSFNGGQAADTQYF	TGCGCCAGCAGCTTCAACGGAGGGCAGGCAGCAGATACGCAGTATTTT
12	.	TRBJ2-5	.	TRBV6-2/TRBV6-3	CASKGSKGTQYF	TGTGCCAGCAAGGGAAGTAAAGGGACCCAGTACTTC
15	.	TRBJ2-2	.	TRBV2	CASTLLGGFTGELFF	TGTGCCAGCACCCTCCTGGGGGGTTTCACCGGGGAGCTGTTTTTT
15	.	TRBJ1-1	.	TRBV4-2	CASSREQGPNTEAFF	TGTGCCAGCAGCCGCGAGCAGGGGCCGAACACTGAAGCTTTCTTT
17	.	TRBJ2-5	.	TRBV4-1	CASSQGWGEGNQETQYF	TGCGCCAGCAGCCAAGGGTGGGGCGAGGGGAACCAAGAGACCCAGTACTTC
16	.	TRBJ1-1	.	TRBV7-9	CASSSSGGRMNTEAFF	TGTGCCAGCAGCTCGTCTGGGGGAAGAATGAACACTGAAGCTTTCTTT
13	many	TRBJ2-7	.	TRBV27	CASLGGLPYEQYF	TGTGCCAGCCTCGGGGGGCTCCCCTACGAGCAGTACTTC
14	.	TRBJ2-1	TRBD1	TRBV15	CATSTGTAYNEQFF	TGTGCCACCAGCACCGGGACAGCCTACAATGAGCAGTTCTTC
13	.	TRBJ2-1	.	TRBV29-1	CSVEGSGAYEQFF	TGCAGCGTTGAAGGCTCGGGGGCCTACGAGCAGTTCTTC
16	.	TRBJ2-3	.	TRBV4-1	CASSQDGLIVADTQYF	TGCGCCAGCAGCCAAGACGGACTGATCGTTGCAGATACGCAGTATTTT
16	.	TRBJ2-7	TRBD2	TRBV4-2	CASSQVAGQASYEQYF	TGTGCCAGCAGCCAGGTAGCGGGGCAGGCCTCCTACGAGCAGTACTTC
15	few	TRBJ2-2	TRBD2	TRBV6-1	CASSERLAGAGELFF	TGTGCCAGCAGTGAGCGACTAGCGGGGGCCGGGGAGCTGTTTTTT
16	few	TRBJ2-1	TRBD2	TRBV4-3	CASSYKGLALDNEQFF	TGCGCCAGCAGTTACAAAGGACTAGCGCTCGACAATGAGCAGTTCTTC
14	few	TRBJ2-2	.	TRBV12-3/TRBV12-4	CASSSTSGSGELFF	TGTGCCAGCAGTTCAACCTCAGGGTCCGGGGAGCTGTTTTTT